The present T cell receptor (beta chain) was sequenced within a study of blood T cell repertoires in COVID-19. Germline V gives CDR1 SNHLY, CDR2 FYNNEI. The CDR3 loop spans 15 amino acids. The V end was cut by 4 bases, the J end by 4 bases, with 16 bases between. Some clones are missing from TCRdb's copy, which holds only in-frame ones; the method was immunoSEQ multiplex PCR. The repertoire holds about 75,000 clones, 85% to 90% seen once, with around 20% in the top ten. This clonotype was sampled from a human donor in a cohort sampled during active COVID-19. Sequenced sample: peripheral blood. The chain combines TRBV2 with TRBJ1-2; D perhaps matches TRBD1 (5 bases). The CDR3 spells CASSASRGGSYGYTF. As DNA, the CDR3 is TGTGCCAGCAGTGCTTCAAGGGGTGGTAGCTATGGCTACACCTTC.